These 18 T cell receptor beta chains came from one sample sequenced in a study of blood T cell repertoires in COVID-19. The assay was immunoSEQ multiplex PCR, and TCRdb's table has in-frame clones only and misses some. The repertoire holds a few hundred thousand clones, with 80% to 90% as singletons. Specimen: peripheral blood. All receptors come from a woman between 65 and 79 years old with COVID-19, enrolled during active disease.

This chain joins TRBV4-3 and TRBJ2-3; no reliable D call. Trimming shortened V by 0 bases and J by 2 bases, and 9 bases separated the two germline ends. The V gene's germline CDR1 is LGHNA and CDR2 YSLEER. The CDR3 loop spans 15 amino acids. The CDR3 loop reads CASSQDAAFTDTQYF. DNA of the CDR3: TGCGCCAGCAGCCAAGATGCGGCTTTCACAGATACGCAGTATTTT.

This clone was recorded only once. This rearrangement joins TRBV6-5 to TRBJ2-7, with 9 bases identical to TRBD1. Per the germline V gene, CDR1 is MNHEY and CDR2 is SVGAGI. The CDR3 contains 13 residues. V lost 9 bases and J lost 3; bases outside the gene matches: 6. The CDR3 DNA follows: TGTGCCAGTCGGACAGGGGAGGACTACGAGCAGTACTTC. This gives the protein CASRTGEDYEQYF.

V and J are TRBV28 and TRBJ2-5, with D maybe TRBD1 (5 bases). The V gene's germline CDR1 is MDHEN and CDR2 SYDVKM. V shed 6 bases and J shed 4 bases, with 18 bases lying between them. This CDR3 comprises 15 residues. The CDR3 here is CASSTIRAPRETQYF. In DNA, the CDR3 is TGTGCCAGCAGCACAATCAGGGCCCCCAGAGAGACCCAGTACTTC.

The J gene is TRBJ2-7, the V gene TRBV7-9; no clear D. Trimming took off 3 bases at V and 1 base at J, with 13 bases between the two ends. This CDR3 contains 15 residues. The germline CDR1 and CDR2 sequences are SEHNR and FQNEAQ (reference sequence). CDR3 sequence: CASSLGRQDSYEQYF. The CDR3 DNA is TGTGCCAGCAGCTTGGGCAGGCAGGATTCCTACGAGCAGTACTTC.

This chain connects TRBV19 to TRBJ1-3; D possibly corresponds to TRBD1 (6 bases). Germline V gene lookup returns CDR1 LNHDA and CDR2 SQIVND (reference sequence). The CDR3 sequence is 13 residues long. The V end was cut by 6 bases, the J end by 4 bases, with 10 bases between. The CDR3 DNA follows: TGTGCCAGTAGCGGAACAGGGGGAAACACCATATATTTT. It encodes CASSGTGGNTIYF.

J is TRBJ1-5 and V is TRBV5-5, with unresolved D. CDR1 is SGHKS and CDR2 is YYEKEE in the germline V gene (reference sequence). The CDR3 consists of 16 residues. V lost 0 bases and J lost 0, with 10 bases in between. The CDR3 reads CASSLAWQYSNQPQHF. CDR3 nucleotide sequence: TGTGCCAGCAGCTTGGCCTGGCAGTATAGCAATCAGCCCCAGCATTTT.

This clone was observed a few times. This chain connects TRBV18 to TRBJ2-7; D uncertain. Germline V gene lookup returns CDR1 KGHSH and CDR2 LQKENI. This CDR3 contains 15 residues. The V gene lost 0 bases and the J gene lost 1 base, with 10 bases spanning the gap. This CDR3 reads CASSPPQLTSYEQYF. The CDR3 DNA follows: TGTGCCAGCTCACCACCACAGCTTACTTCCTACGAGCAGTACTTC.

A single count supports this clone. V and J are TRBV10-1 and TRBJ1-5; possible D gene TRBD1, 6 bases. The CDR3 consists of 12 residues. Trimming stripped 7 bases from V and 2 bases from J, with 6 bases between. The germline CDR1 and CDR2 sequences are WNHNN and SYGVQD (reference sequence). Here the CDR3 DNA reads TGCGCCAGCAAGGGGGGCAATCAGCCCCAGCATTTT. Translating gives CASKGGNQPQHF.

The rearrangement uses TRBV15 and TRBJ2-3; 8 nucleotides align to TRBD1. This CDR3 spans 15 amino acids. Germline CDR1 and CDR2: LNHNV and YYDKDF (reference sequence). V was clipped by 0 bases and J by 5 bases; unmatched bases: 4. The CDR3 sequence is CATSRDQGAEDTQYF. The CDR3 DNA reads TGTGCCACCAGCAGAGATCAGGGGGCAGAAGATACGCAGTATTTT.

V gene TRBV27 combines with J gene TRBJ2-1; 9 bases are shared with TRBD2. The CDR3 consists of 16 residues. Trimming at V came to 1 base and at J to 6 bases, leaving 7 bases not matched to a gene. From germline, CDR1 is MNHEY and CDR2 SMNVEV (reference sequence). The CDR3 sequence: CASSLWSAGGLNEQFF. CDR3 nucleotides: TGTGCCAGCAGTTTATGGTCAGCGGGAGGACTCAATGAGCAGTTCTTC.

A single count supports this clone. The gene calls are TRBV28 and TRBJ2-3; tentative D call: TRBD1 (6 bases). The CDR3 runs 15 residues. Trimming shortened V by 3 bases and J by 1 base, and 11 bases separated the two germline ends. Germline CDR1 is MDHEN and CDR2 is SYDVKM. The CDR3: CASSFVDSRTDTQYF. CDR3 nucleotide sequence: TGTGCCAGCAGTTTTGTGGACAGCCGCACAGATACGCAGTATTTT.

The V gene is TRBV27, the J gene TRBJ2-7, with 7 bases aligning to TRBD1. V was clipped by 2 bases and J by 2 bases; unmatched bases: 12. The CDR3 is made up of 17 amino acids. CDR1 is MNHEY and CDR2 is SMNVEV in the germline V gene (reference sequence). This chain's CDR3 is CASSLLKSYRGAYEQYF. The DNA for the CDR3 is TGTGCCAGCAGTTTACTCAAGTCGTACAGGGGAGCCTACGAGCAGTACTTC.

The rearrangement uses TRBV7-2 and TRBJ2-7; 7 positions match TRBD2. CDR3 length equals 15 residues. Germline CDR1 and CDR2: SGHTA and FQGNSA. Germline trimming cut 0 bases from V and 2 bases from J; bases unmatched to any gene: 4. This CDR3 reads CASSLASGTTYEQYF. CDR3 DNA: TGTGCCAGCAGCTTAGCCAGCGGGACCACCTACGAGCAGTACTTC.

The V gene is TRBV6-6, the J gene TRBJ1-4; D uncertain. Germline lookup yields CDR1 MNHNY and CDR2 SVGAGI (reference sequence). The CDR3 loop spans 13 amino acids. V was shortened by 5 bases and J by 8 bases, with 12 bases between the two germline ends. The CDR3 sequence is CASSPIPGEKLFF. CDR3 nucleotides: TGTGCCAGCAGTCCCATCCCGGGAGAAAAACTGTTTTTT.

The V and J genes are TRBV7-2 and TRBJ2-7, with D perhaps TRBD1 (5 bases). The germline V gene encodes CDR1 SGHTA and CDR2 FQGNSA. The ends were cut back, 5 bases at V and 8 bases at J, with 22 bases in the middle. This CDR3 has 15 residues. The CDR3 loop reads CASSAYRSKEWKQYF. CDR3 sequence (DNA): TGTGCCAGCAGCGCCTACAGGAGCAAGGAATGGAAGCAGTACTTC.

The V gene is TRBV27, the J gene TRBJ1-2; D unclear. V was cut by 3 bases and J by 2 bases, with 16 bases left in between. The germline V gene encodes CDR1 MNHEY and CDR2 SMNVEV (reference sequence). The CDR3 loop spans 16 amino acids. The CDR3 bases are TGTGCCAGCAGTTTGAGAGCATCTCCTTTGAACTATGGCTACACCTTC. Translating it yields CASSLRASPLNYGYTF.

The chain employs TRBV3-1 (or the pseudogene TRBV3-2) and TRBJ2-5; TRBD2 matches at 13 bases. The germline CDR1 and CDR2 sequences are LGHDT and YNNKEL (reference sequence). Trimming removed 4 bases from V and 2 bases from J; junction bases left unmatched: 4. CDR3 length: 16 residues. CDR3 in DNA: TGTGCCAGCAGCCTACGACTAGCGGGAGGACAAGAGACCCAGTACTTC. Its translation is CASSLRLAGGQETQYF.

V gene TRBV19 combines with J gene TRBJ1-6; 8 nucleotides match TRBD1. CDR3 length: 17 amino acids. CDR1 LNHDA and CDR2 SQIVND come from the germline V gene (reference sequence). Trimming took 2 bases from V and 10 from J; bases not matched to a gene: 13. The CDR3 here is CASSILSGGADISPLHF. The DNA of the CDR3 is TGTGCCAGTAGTATATTATCAGGGGGCGCGGACATCTCACCCCTCCACTTT.